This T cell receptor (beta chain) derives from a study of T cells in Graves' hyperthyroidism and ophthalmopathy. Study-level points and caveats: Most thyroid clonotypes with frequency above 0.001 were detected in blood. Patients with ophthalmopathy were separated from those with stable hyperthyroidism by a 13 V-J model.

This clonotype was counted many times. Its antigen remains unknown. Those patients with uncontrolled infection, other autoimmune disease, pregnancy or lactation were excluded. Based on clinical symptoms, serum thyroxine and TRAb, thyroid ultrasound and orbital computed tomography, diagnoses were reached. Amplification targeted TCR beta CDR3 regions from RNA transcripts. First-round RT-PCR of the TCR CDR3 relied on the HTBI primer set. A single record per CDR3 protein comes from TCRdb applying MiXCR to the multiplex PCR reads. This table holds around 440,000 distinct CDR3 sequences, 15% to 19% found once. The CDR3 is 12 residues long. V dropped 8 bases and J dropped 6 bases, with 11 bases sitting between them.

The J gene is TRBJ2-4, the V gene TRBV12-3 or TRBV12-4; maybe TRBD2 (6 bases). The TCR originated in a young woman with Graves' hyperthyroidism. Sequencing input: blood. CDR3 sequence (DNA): TGTGCCAGCTCAGGGCGGGGAAACATTCAGTACTTC. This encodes CASSGRGNIQYF.